This T cell receptor (beta chain) was identified during a study of shared T cell receptors in the human thymus. V dropped 0 bases and J dropped 0 bases, with 10 bases sitting between them. The CDR3 contains 16 residues. Germline-derived CDR1 and CDR2 are SGHRS and YFSETQ. Clones were sequenced by immunoSEQ multiplex PCR, and TCRdb holds only the in-frame ones, with some missing. The sample shows over 450,000 clones, approximately 78% of them seen only once. This same sample was also part of a study on human thymus T cells. That work adds: During corrective heart surgery, resections were taken, and the thymus tissue came from them. Related studies found that unrelated individuals share highly overlapping thymic repertoires.

Sequencing was done on a sample of thymocytes. This chain connects TRBV5-1 to TRBJ1-5; D gene unclear. The receptor was isolated from a boy in the first two years of life with a congenital heart defect. CDR3 nucleotides: TGCGCCAGCAGCTTGGTGCCGGGTCGTAGCAATCAGCCCCAGCATTTT. Amino acids: CASSLVPGRSNQPQHF.